The following is a TCR beta chain sequence with its context. Participants were aged about 18 to 90 years, lived in some 23 US areas, and enrolled virtually. Either two negative PCRs, clearance, or symptom resolution qualified Cohort 3 donors as recovered. Sequencing was performed with immunoSEQ multiplex PCR; in TCRdb, only in-frame clones are kept and a portion is missing. This sample carries 200,000 or so clones, 88% of them seen once, and the ten largest clones take 2.6%. This entry belongs to a study of blood T cell repertoires in COVID-19. Turning to the study itself: The cDNA or gDNA used as material had been derived from T cells, B-cell-depleted T cells, or PBMCs.

Germline CDR1 GTSNPN, CDR2 SVGIG (reference sequence). Trimming cost V 2 bases and J 5 bases; bases outside gene matches: 7. The CDR3 consists of 14 residues. The receptor was isolated from a woman in her thirties who had recovered from COVID-19. Material: PBMCs or T cells enriched from blood (not recorded which). This sequence joins TRBV30 and TRBJ1-2, with 8 nucleotides matching TRBD1. The CDR3 loop reads CAWSSGRGLYGYTF. CDR3 nucleotides: TGTGCCTGGAGTTCCGGCAGGGGGCTGTATGGCTACACCTTC. Supplemented by reference TRBV30 and TRBJ1-2, the full variable domain reads SQTIHQWPATLVQPVGSPLSLECTVEGTSNPNLYWYRQAAGRGLQLLFYSVGIGQISSEVPQNLSASRPQDRQFILSSKKLLLSDSGFYLCAWSSGRGLYGYTFGSGTRLTVV.